This T cell receptor (beta chain) was recorded in a study of CD8 T cells in ankylosing spondylitis. Study-wide results and limits: Within ankylosing spondylitis blood, a TCR beta motif made up of under 10 highly homologous variants appeared to be characteristic.

By quantitative 5'-RACE with molecular barcodes, the TCR beta libraries were made. Each CDR3 protein gets one entry after TCRdb re-called the 5' RACE reads with MiXCR. Here the sample spans some 270,000 distinct CDR3 sequences, roughly 32% being singletons. Germline CDR1 reads SGHRS; CDR2 reads YFSETQ. Trimming took 0 bases from V and 6 from J, leaving 23 bases between them. The CDR3 is 18 residues long. To note about this clonotype: What it binds is unknown.

Sample: blood, either unsorted or a sorted T cell fraction (not recorded which). This chain joins TRBV5-1 and TRBJ2-3; tentative D call: TRBD2 (6 bases). The receptor's source is a male donor with ankylosing spondylitis or in good health (not recorded which). For the CDR3, the DNA is TGCGCCAGCAGCTTGGCCGGGGAGCTTACAACTAGCTGGGATACGCAGTATTTT. It translates to CASSLAGELTTSWDTQYF.